The present T cell receptor (beta chain) was sequenced within a study of OX40 agonist ivuxolimab in advanced cancers. Study at large: Across the patients, intravenous ivuxolimab was delivered every 2 weeks at 0.01 to 10 mg/kg. Study findings and constraints: Clonal expansion from baseline to week 6 occurred in both CD4+ and CD8+ T cells. The average count of expanded clones was higher among CD8+ T cells than among CD4+.

Generated by immunoSEQ multiplex PCR, the TCRdb table keeps only in-frame clones and is missing some. There are more than 20,000 clones in the sample; 80% to 90% occur only once, and 9.5% to 10% lies in the top ten. With respect to this clone: Its target is not known.

V gave up 4 bases and J gave up 7 bases, with 14 bases separating them. The CDR3 loop spans 14 amino acids. Germline CDR1 is MDHEN and CDR2 is SYDVKM. Individuals having autoimmune disease history or systemic immunosuppression were not enrolled. The chain is built from TRBV28 and TRBJ1-5, with a possible D match to TRBD1 (5 bases). Sequencing used CD4+ or CD8+ T cells sorted from blood, obtained in a trial of the OX40 agonist ivuxolimab. The clonotype originates from an adult with an advanced solid tumor such as melanoma, head and neck, liver or kidney cancer. CDR3 protein: CASSSHYRDQPQHF. CDR3 DNA sequence: TGTGCCAGCAGTTCCCATTATAGGGACCAGCCCCAGCATTTT.